The source of this T cell receptor beta chain is a study of blood T cell repertoires in COVID-19 (dated by TCRdb to about 2020). In the study overall: ImmuneRACE Cohort 3 recovered participants were defined by two consecutive negative NP/OP PCR tests, healthcare professional clearance, or symptom resolution. The material from the prospective study consisted of cDNA or gDNA derived from T cells, B-cell-depleted T cells, or PBMCs. The samples were drawn from two sources: the first 160 participants of the ongoing ImmuneRACE study, and 1,200 or so subjects contributed by 6 global collaborators. Subjects who had been exposed to COVID-19, were actively infected with it, or had recovered from it provided the deeply sampled blood TCRbeta repertoires that made up the dataset. Where available, HLA class I and class II types were taken from metadata supplied by the sample provider and were not determined by assay-based typing. The sample metadata nearly always contained a de-identified subject ID, COVID-19 status, age in years and sex. Samples covering the acute and convalescent phases of COVID-19 were provided by collaborators in the United States, Italy and Spain. A freely available public database, intended as a resource for researchers studying the immune response to SARS-CoV-2, is where the repertoires were released. What the research found in general, with its limitations: The amount of clinical and demographic metadata varied by source and participant and was provided uncurated.

In regard to this clone: Its specific antigen is unknown. The record has no base qualities; no much larger clone is one base away.

Per the germline V gene, MNHEY is the CDR1 and SVGAGI is the CDR2. Taken from cysteine to phenylalanine, the CDR3 has 15 residues. Only CDR3 DNA is held: 45 bases, read in frame from base 1. V is cut back by 5 bases and J by 4 bases, with 7 bases in the junction unmatched. TCRbeta CDR3 regions were amplified from genomic DNA by means of the immunoSEQ Assay, a bias-controlled multiplex PCR. Regarding the original processing steps: Nucleated cell counts per sample were estimated from amplification of reference gene primers within the assay. To quantify the absolute abundance of each unique TCRbeta CDR3 rearrangement, sequence reads were collapsed and filtered. For each sample, productive Simpson clonality was calculated by taking the square root of Simpson's diversity index across productive rearrangements. The immuneACCESS repertoire file appears here via TCRdb, limited to in-frame rearrangements. These files lack a portion of the clones; in checked studies, under half of the deficit traces to unresolved V genes, and the cause of the others is not known. V and J calls and clone size are copied from that table; D and trimming were computed from the DNA. For this sample the table gives 330,000 or so clones, of which around 87% were detected only once. The ten largest clonotypes hold about 2.1% of the sample.

In the prospective study, participants were roughly 18 to 95 years old, resided in 20 to 30 geographic areas of the United States, and were enrolled through a virtual design. In the prospective study, cohorts were assigned on the basis of participant-reported clinical history obtained from a screening survey and a study questionnaire. Each participant in the prospective study had whole blood, serum and a nasopharyngeal or oropharyngeal swab collected by mobile phlebotomists. Participants in the prospective study had the option to provide additional blood draws and questionnaires over an approximately two-month period. Before DNA extraction, blood samples from the prospective study were shipped at room temperature or frozen.

This TCR was sampled from a man aged 35 to 55 in a cohort exposed to, infected with or recovered from COVID-19 (not recorded which). The V gene is TRBV6-5 and the J gene is TRBJ2-4, with 8 bases matching TRBD1. Sample: PBMCs or T cells enriched from blood (not recorded which). The CDR3 protein sequence reads: CASSTRTGLKNIQYF. In nucleotides, the sequence is TGTGCCAGCAGTACTAGGACAGGGTTAAAAAACATTCAGTACTTC.